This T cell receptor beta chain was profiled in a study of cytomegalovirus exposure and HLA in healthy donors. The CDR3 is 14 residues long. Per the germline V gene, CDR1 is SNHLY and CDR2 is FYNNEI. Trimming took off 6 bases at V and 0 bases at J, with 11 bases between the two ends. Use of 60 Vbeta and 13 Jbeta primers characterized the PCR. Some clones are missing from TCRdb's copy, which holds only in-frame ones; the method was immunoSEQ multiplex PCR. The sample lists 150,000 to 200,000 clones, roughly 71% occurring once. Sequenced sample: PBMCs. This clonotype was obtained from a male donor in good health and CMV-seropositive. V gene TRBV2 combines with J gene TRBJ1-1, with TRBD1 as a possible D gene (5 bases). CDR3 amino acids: CASSPPTVNTEAFF. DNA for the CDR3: TGTGCCAGCAGCCCACCGACAGTGAACACTGAAGCTTTCTTT. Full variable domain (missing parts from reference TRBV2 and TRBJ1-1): EPEVTQTPSHQVTQMGQEVILRCVPISNHLYFYWYRQILGQKVEFLVSFYNNEISEKSEIFDDQFSVERPDGSNFTLKIRSTKLEDSAMYFCASSPPTVNTEAFFGQGTRLTVV.